This section outlines one TCR beta chain sequence together with its context. The antigen is not known. The sample is drawn from a study of Ad26.COV2.S vaccination and SARS-CoV-2 variants. Study results and caveats: Reportedly, spike-specific CD8+ and CD4+ T cell responses achieved substantial breadth once vaccination had taken place.

The treatment denotes: around 19 received Ad26.COV2.S at low or high dose, single or two shots; several received placebo; per-sample allocation not given. Sample collection was performed on day 63 after the first vaccine or placebo injection. Boston provided a donor who was an adult aged 18-55 years. TCRdb's copy holds only in-frame clones and misses some; the assay was immunoSEQ multiplex PCR. The data contain over 200,000 clones, 88% of them singletons. Germline V CDR1 and CDR2: SGHTS, YDEGEE. This CDR3 has 16 residues. Trimming stripped 0 bases from V and 0 bases from J, with 12 bases between. The chain combines TRBV5-8 with TRBJ2-5; no reliable D call. The sample was peripheral blood, taken in a trial of Ad26.COV2.S vaccine versus placebo. The receptor's source is a person between 18 and 65 years old who received the Ad26.COV2.S COVID-19 vaccine or a placebo. The CDR3 nucleotides read TGTGCCAGCAGCTTGGGTAGGTCTGTGTACCAAGAGACCCAGTACTTC. Its translation is CASSLGRSVYQETQYF.